A single sample is the source of the 25 T cell receptor beta chains below, sequenced in a study of CD8+ T cells in alopecia areata. Sequencing used cDNA as its template, made by extracting RNA and reverse transcribing it. Profiled with immunoSEQ multiplex PCR; TCRdb holds only in-frame clones, not every one. The table has around 120,000 clones, about 50% seen once; the top ten hold about 10%. What was sequenced was NKG2D-low CD8+ T cells sorted from blood. The receptors were sampled from a human donor with alopecia areata.

The CDR3 sequence is CSVVGDGYEQYF. CDR3 DNA sequence: TGCAGCGTTGTCGGGGATGGGTACGAGCAGTACTTC. The rearrangement uses TRBV29-1 and TRBJ2-7; weak D call: TRBD2 (5 bases). V dropped 4 bases and J dropped 4 bases, with 11 bases sitting between them. The germline V gene encodes CDR1 SQVTM and CDR2 ANQGSEA. The CDR3 consists of 12 residues.

This sequence joins TRBV5-1 and TRBJ2-1; no clear D. Trimming left V 4 bases short and J 9 bases short, with 11 bases between. The CDR3 is 12 amino acids. Germline loops: CDR1 SGHRS, CDR2 YFSETQ. The CDR3 DNA reads as TGCGCCAGCAGCGGCAGCTCTGGTGAGCAGTTCTTC. Translating gives CASSGSSGEQFF. Supplemented by reference TRBV5-1 and TRBJ2-1, the full variable domain reads KAGVTQTPRYLIKTRGQQVTLSCSPISGHRSVSWYQQTPGQGLQFLFEYFSETQRNKGNFPGRFSGRQFSNSRSEMNVSTLELGDSALYLCASSGSSGEQFFGPGTRLTVL.

This clone was counted a few times. Within the sample, other DNA sequences also encode this same CDR3. This sequence joins TRBV29-1 and TRBJ2-1; TRBD2 aligns across 10 bases. CDR3 length: 14 residues. The V gene end was trimmed by 1 base and the J gene end by 8 bases; junction bases not matched to a gene: 5. Germline CDR1 is SQVTM and CDR2 is ANQGSEA. The CDR3 reads CSVEGLAGEDEQFF. The CDR3 DNA reads as TGCAGCGTTGAAGGGCTAGCGGGGGAGGATGAGCAGTTCTTC.

The chain couples TRBV27 to TRBJ2-1; 10 positions agree with TRBD1. CDR3 length equals 15 residues. V dropped 2 bases and J dropped 4; count of bases not matched to a gene: 2. Germline assignment: CDR1 MNHEY and CDR2 SMNVEV (reference sequence). DNA of the CDR3: TGTGCCAGCAGTTTAGGGACAGGGGTTTACAATGAGCAGTTCTTC. Its translation is CASSLGTGVYNEQFF.

As regards this clone: Other DNA sequences in this specimen translate into the identical CDR3. The V call is TRBV30, the J call TRBJ2-1, with D hard to call. The CDR3 covers 12 residues. Trimming shortened V by 0 bases and J by 5 bases, and 5 bases separated the two germline ends. In germline, CDR1 is GTSNPN, CDR2 SVGIG (reference sequence). CDR3 nucleotides: TGTGCCTGGAGTGTGGGGAACAATGAGCAGTTCTTC. Its translation is CAWSVGNNEQFF.

The gene calls are TRBV28 and TRBJ2-2; TRBD1 agrees at 8 bases. J was trimmed by 7 bases and V by 7 bases; bases with no gene match: 8. Germline V gives CDR1 MDHEN, CDR2 SYDVKM. The CDR3 length is 14 residues. CDR3 sequence: CASIETGAGGELFF. The CDR3 nucleotides are TGTGCCAGCATCGAGACAGGGGCGGGCGGGGAGCTGTTTTTT.

The chain employs TRBV13 and TRBJ2-2; D is unresolved. This CDR3 is built from 13 residues. Germline values: CDR1 PRHDT, CDR2 FYEKMQ (reference sequence). The V end was cut by 0 bases, the J end by 5 bases, with 4 bases between. CDR3 sequence: CASSLGQTGELFF. The DNA for the CDR3 is TGTGCCAGCAGCTTAGGCCAGACCGGGGAGCTGTTTTTT.

The chain carries TRBV2 and TRBJ2-1; tentatively, D is TRBD1 or TRBD2 (5 bases each). Germline V lookup: CDR1 SNHLY, CDR2 FYNNEI. Trimming left V 6 bases short and J 10 bases short, with 13 bases between. The CDR3 has 12 amino acids. This CDR3 is CASRTGTPEQFF. The CDR3 DNA sequence: TGTGCCAGCAGGACCGGGACGCCCGAGCAGTTCTTC. Full variable domain (remainder filled in from reference TRBV2 and TRBJ2-1): EPEVTQTPSHQVTQMGQEVILRCVPISNHLYFYWYRQILGQKVEFLVSFYNNEISEKSEIFDDQFSVERPDGSNFTLKIRSTKLEDSAMYFCASRTGTPEQFFGPGTRLTVL.

This clone was seen only a few times. The V and J genes are TRBV5-1 and TRBJ2-3; D is ambiguous. The CDR3 spans 14 residues. V was pared by 3 bases and J by 4 bases, with 12 bases between. CDR1 and CDR2 (germline): SGHRS, YFSETQ. This CDR3 is CASSYFPGSDTQYF. In DNA form, the CDR3 reads TGCGCCAGCAGCTACTTTCCGGGCTCAGATACGCAGTATTTT. Based on the CDR3 plus reference TRBV5-1 and TRBJ2-3, the full variable domain is KAGVTQTPRYLIKTRGQQVTLSCSPISGHRSVSWYQQTPGQGLQFLFEYFSETQRNKGNFPGRFSGRQFSNSRSEMNVSTLELGDSALYLCASSYFPGSDTQYFGPGTRLTVL.

This rearrangement joins TRBV29-1 to TRBJ1-2; 11 nucleotides match TRBD1. The CDR3 length is 13 residues. CDR1 is SQVTM and CDR2 is ANQGSEA in the germline V gene. The V gene end was trimmed by 6 bases and the J gene end by 4 bases; junction bases not matched to a gene: 4. The chain's CDR3 is CSVRTGGSYGYTF. In DNA form, the CDR3 reads TGCAGCGTCCGGACAGGGGGCAGCTATGGCTACACCTTC.

The chain is built from TRBV29-1 and TRBJ2-2, with no clear D. Per the germline V gene, CDR1 is SQVTM and CDR2 is ANQGSEA. There are 14 residues in the CDR3. V lost 4 bases to trimming and J lost 0 bases, with 9 bases between them. The CDR3 nucleotides read TGCAGCGTTGTGGCGGAGACGAACACCGGGGAGCTGTTTTTT. This translates into CSVVAETNTGELFF.

This clone occurred once. The chain carries TRBV5-4 and TRBJ2-3; D possibly corresponds to TRBD1 (5 bases). The germline CDR1 and CDR2 sequences are SGHNT and YYREEE (reference sequence). The V end was cut by 0 bases, the J end by 3 bases, with 5 bases between. The CDR3 covers 13 residues. This CDR3 is CASSLGQTDTQYF. CDR3 nucleotides: TGTGCCAGCAGCTTGGGACAGACAGATACGCAGTATTTT.

The chain recombines TRBV29-1 with TRBJ1-1; 9 bases line up with TRBD1. Germline V gene data show CDR1 as SQVTM and CDR2 as ANQGSEA. CDR3 length equals 18 residues. V shed 4 bases, J shed 1 base, and the junction held 16 bases outside the gene matches. The CDR3 is CSVVLPLTGQGRNTEAFF. CDR3 nucleotides: TGCAGCGTTGTGTTACCTCTGACGGGACAGGGAAGGAACACTGAAGCTTTCTTT. The entire variable domain, with the rest obtained from reference TRBV29-1 and TRBJ1-1, is as follows: SAVISQKPSRDICQRGTSLTIQCQVDSQVTMMFWYRQQPGQSLTLIATANQGSEATYESGFVIDKFPISRPNLTFSTLTVSNMSPEDSSIYLCSVVLPLTGQGRNTEAFFGQGTRLTVV.

This clone was picked up a small number of times. The chain couples TRBV29-1 to TRBJ2-5, with D unresolved. This CDR3 contains 12 residues. Trimming took 3 bases from V and 2 from J, leaving 7 bases between them. Germline CDR1 SQVTM, CDR2 ANQGSEA. The CDR3 bases are TGCAGCGTTGACCTAGATCAAGAGACCCAGTACTTC. It yields the protein CSVDLDQETQYF.

V is TRBV29-1 and J is TRBJ2-1; possibly TRBD1 for D (6 bases). The CDR3 extends over 14 amino acids. Germline CDR1 SQVTM, CDR2 ANQGSEA. The V end lost 7 bases, the J end lost 3 bases, and 16 bases lay between the germline ends. The CDR3 nucleotides are TGCAGCGCCGCGGACAGTTTAGACTACAATGAGCAGTTCTTC. This gives the protein CSAADSLDYNEQFF.

J is TRBJ1-6 and V is TRBV7-9; 7 nucleotides align to TRBD1. Losses at the gene ends were 5 bases for V and 10 bases for J; bases not matched to a gene: 8. Looked up from germline, CDR1 is SEHNR and CDR2 is FQNEAQ (reference sequence). CDR3 length equals 14 residues. CDR3 DNA: TGTGCCAGCAGCGTACAGGGGTTTCGGTCACCCCTCCACTTT. It translates to CASSVQGFRSPLHF.

This chain connects TRBV10-3 to TRBJ2-1; 8 bases are a match to TRBD1. CDR3 length: 15 amino acids. Germline loops: CDR1 ENHRY, CDR2 SYGVKD. Germline trimming cut 6 bases from V and 0 bases from J; bases unmatched to any gene: 4. This chain's CDR3 is CAIRGDRSSYNEQFF. CDR3 DNA: TGTGCCATCAGGGGGGACAGGAGCTCCTACAATGAGCAGTTCTTC.

V and J are TRBV7-8 and TRBJ2-3; a possible D gene is TRBD2 (7 bases). This CDR3 spans 15 amino acids. Trimming left V 5 bases short and J 6 bases short, with 18 bases between. CDR1 is SGHVS, CDR2 FQNEAQ, per germline. This CDR3 is CASSPPGGLGDTQYF. CDR3 nucleotide sequence: TGTGCCAGCAGCCCACCGGGGGGCCTAGGCGATACGCAGTATTTT.

This clone occurred a few times. The chain links TRBV29-1 to TRBJ1-2, with 9 bases fitting TRBD1. Germline CDR1 and CDR2: SQVTM and ANQGSEA. This CDR3 comprises 13 residues. The V and J ends lost 3 bases and 8 bases, in that order; junction bases with no gene match: 7. CDR3 region: CSVEWDRAQGYTF. CDR3 DNA: TGCAGCGTTGAGTGGGACAGGGCCCAGGGCTACACCTTC.

This clone was counted between two and nine times. V usage is TRBV7-2 and J usage is TRBJ2-5; no definite D call. CDR1 and CDR2 from the germline V gene are SGHTA and FQGNSA. The V end was cut by 5 bases, the J end by 4 bases, with 14 bases between. The CDR3 extends over 14 amino acids. In nucleotides, the CDR3 is TGTGCCAGCAGCGTGACCCCCTGGGGAGAGACCCAGTACTTC. Protein sequence: CASSVTPWGETQYF.

This clone has a handful of counts. This CDR3 reads CASRARGRETQYF. The CDR3, as DNA: TGTGCCAGCAGAGCCCGAGGGCGAGAGACCCAGTACTTC. This rearrangement joins TRBV2 to TRBJ2-5; possibly TRBD2 for D (5 bases). Germline V gives CDR1 SNHLY, CDR2 FYNNEI. The CDR3 spans 13 residues. V dropped 6 bases and J dropped 4 bases, with 12 bases sitting between them.

V is TRBV19 and J is TRBJ2-7, with 9 bases that match TRBD1. This CDR3 has 14 amino acids. J gave up 4 bases and V 5 bases, and 6 bases lay outside the gene matches. Germline loops: CDR1 LNHDA, CDR2 SQIVND (reference sequence). The CDR3 nucleotides read TGTGCCAGTAGTTTCTCGGGACAGGGATACGAGCAGTACTTC. Translated: CASSFSGQGYEQYF.

The chain joins TRBV29-1 to TRBJ2-1, with 10 bases matching TRBD2. This CDR3 region has 13 residues. V was clipped by 5 bases and J by 10 bases; unmatched bases: 8. The V gene's germline CDR1 is SQVTM and CDR2 ANQGSEA. In DNA form, the CDR3 reads TGCAGCGTTCACGGACTAGCGGTGATGGAGCAGTTCTTC. Residues: CSVHGLAVMEQFF.

This clone was counted between two and nine times. V usage is TRBV29-1 and J usage is TRBJ2-5; D may be TRBD1 (5 bases). Germline assignment: CDR1 SQVTM and CDR2 ANQGSEA. The V end lost 1 base, the J end lost 3 bases, and 12 bases lay between the germline ends. This CDR3 is 14 amino acids long. This CDR3 reads CSVEAGRAEETQYF. CDR3 DNA sequence: TGCAGCGTTGAAGCTGGCAGGGCGGAAGAGACCCAGTACTTC. Together with reference TRBV29-1 and TRBJ2-5, the CDR3 gives the full variable domain: SAVISQKPSRDICQRGTSLTIQCQVDSQVTMMFWYRQQPGQSLTLIATANQGSEATYESGFVIDKFPISRPNLTFSTLTVSNMSPEDSSIYLCSVEAGRAEETQYFGPGTRLLVL.

The rearrangement links TRBV25-1 to TRBJ1-1, with D uncertain. V was cut by 3 bases and J by 4 bases, with 6 bases left in between. This CDR3 is built from 12 residues. The germline V gene encodes CDR1 MGHDK and CDR2 SYGVNS. This CDR3 is CASSDLGTEAFF. Here the CDR3 DNA reads TGTGCCAGCAGTGACCTTGGCACTGAAGCTTTCTTT. The whole variable domain, filled in from reference TRBV25-1 and TRBJ1-1, reads EADIYQTPRYLVIGTGKKITLECSQTMGHDKMYWYQQDPGMELHLIHYSYGVNSTEKGDLSSESTVSRIRTEHFPLTLESARPSHTSQYLCASSDLGTEAFFGQGTRLTVV.